These 22 T cell receptor beta chains were sequenced from one sample in a study of tumor and adjacent non-tumor tissue in lung cancer. The library came from three nested PCR rounds adapted from ARM-PCR protocols. Using its own MiXCR run on the multiplex PCR reads, TCRdb lists one record per CDR3 protein. The table lists around 120,000 distinct CDR3 sequences, around three fifths of them singletons. RNA was extracted from bulk tissue without any cell sorting. The specimen was lung tumor tissue. The source of these receptors is a man aged 25-40 years with non-small cell lung cancer.

As regards this clonotype: The conserved phenylalanine or tryptophan is not found at the CDR3 terminus, so this likely reflects a read error. This chain links TRBV6-5 with TRBJ1-1, with D unresolved. The germline V and J ends were trimmed by 5 bases and 2 bases, with 12 bases remaining between them. Germline assignment: CDR1 MNHEY and CDR2 SVGAGI. CDR3 length equals 14 residues. CDR3 loop: CASSKEGPNTEAFS. The DNA of the CDR3 is TGTGCCAGCAGTAAAGAGGGTCCCAACACTGAAGCTTTCTCT.

The V gene is TRBV10-1, the J gene TRBJ2-3; no firm D call. Trimming removed 2 bases from V and 6 bases from J, with 15 bases in between. The CDR3 consists of 15 residues. CDR1 is WNHNN and CDR2 is SYGVQD in the germline V gene (reference sequence). Here the CDR3 DNA reads TGCGCCAGCAGTGAGGGTCAGGTTGACATGGATACGCAGTATTTT. Translated, it gives CASSEGQVDMDTQYF.

About this clonotype itself: The CDR3 does not close with the conserved phenylalanine or tryptophan, likely indicating a read error. V is TRBV12-3 or TRBV12-4 and J is TRBJ1-1; maybe TRBD1 (6 bases). V was cut by 9 bases and J by 4 bases, with 15 bases left in between. The CDR3 covers 13 residues. The CDR3 reads CASSLTGITEAFY. The DNA of the CDR3 is TGTGCCAGTAGCCTAACAGGGATCACTGAAGCTTTCTAT.

Note on this clonotype: This sequence may be a read error, since a much larger clone differs from it by one base. The chain couples TRBV12-3 or TRBV12-4 to TRBJ1-2; no reliable D call. Trimming removed 2 bases from V and 6 bases from J, with 10 bases in between. The CDR3 loop spans 13 amino acids. The CDR3 is CASSLNGRNGYTF. CDR3 nucleotide sequence: TGTGCCAGCAGTTTAAACGGGAGAAATGGCTACACCTTC.

The count of this clonotype is one. The J gene is TRBJ2-7, the V gene TRBV20-1; 7 nucleotides line up with TRBD2. Trimming at V came to 4 bases and at J to 5 bases, leaving 14 bases not matched to a gene. CDR3 length: 15 amino acids. Germline V gene sequence: CDR1 DFQATT, CDR2 SNEGSKA (reference sequence). The CDR3 here is CSAKGVGGSADEQYF. The CDR3 region has the DNA TGCAGTGCTAAAGGGGTCGGCGGGAGCGCCGACGAGCAGTACTTC.

This chain links TRBV6-2 or TRBV6-3 with TRBJ1-1; no clear D. The length of the CDR3 is 14 residues. V lost 6 bases and J lost 1, with 12 bases in between. Germline assignment: CDR1 MNHEY and CDR2 SVGEGT. The DNA of the CDR3 is TGTGCCAGCAGCCGAGAGGTGGGGAACACTGAAGCTTTCTTT. Translated, it gives CASSREVGNTEAFF.

This clonotype occurred many times. The V and J genes are TRBV6-5 and TRBJ1-3; D is uncertain. Germline-derived CDR1 and CDR2 are MNHEY and SVGAGI. V was shortened by 8 bases and J by 0 bases, with 14 bases between the two germline ends. CDR3 length: 15 amino acids. In DNA form, the CDR3 reads TGTGCCAGCCAACGGACCGGGAGCTCTGGAAACACCATATATTTT. It specifies CASQRTGSSGNTIYF.

To note about this clonotype: A read error may be the cause here, since a much bigger clone is one base away. This chain uses TRBV6-5 with TRBJ2-3, with D maybe TRBD2 (6 bases). Germline CDR1 MNHEY, CDR2 SVGAGI. CDR3 size: 15 residues. CDR3 sequence: CASREVKTSHDMQYF. The DNA for the CDR3 is TGTGCCAGCAGGGAGGTGAAGACTAGTCATGATATGCAGTATTTT.

This chain uses TRBV20-1 with TRBJ2-2; weak D call: TRBD2 (7 bases). The CDR3 consists of 16 residues. V gave up 0 bases and J gave up 7 bases, with 18 bases separating them. Germline CDR1 DFQATT, CDR2 SNEGSKA (reference sequence). The CDR3 spells CSARDIRGGDVGELFF. CDR3 DNA sequence: TGCAGTGCTAGAGATATTAGAGGGGGGGATGTCGGGGAGCTGTTTTTT.

The sample holds many counts of this clonotype. The rearrangement uses TRBV20-1 and TRBJ2-1; no clear D. Trimming cost V 4 bases and J 7 bases, with 11 bases left between them. This CDR3 comprises 12 residues. CDR1 DFQATT and CDR2 SNEGSKA come from the germline V gene (reference sequence). DNA of the CDR3: TGCAGTGCTACTCGCCTCCGTAATGAGCAGTTCTTC. Translating gives CSATRLRNEQFF.

With regard to this clonotype: A read error may explain this, as a much larger clone is one base away. The chain is built from TRBV6-1 and TRBJ2-5; D is uncertain. The CDR3 sequence is 12 residues long. Germline assignment: CDR1 MNHNS and CDR2 SASEGT. In DNA form, the CDR3 reads TGTGCCAGCACTGAAGCTTTGGAGACCCAGTACTTC. Its translation: CASTEALETQYF.

This chain uses TRBV14 with TRBJ1-4; 10 bases line up with TRBD1. V shed 3 bases and J 7 bases; nucleotides not matched to a gene: 8. CDR1 is SGHDN, CDR2 FVKESK, per germline. This CDR3 contains 16 residues. CDR3 amino acids: CASSHLAGTGVEKLFF. In DNA form, the CDR3 reads TGTGCCAGCAGCCACTTAGCCGGGACAGGGGTTGAAAAACTGTTTTTT.

On this clonotype itself: One end of the junction is discordant with germline, which a read error may explain. This sequence joins TRBV29-1 and TRBJ2-7, with D possibly TRBD2 on 6 matching bases. The CDR3 contains 14 residues. Germline CDR1 reads SQVTM; CDR2 reads ANQGSEA. The CDR3 reads CSVATSGSLYEQYF. As DNA, the CDR3 is TGCAGCGTCGCGACTAGTGGGAGCCTCTACGAACAGTACTTC.

This clonotype was counted a few times. This could be a read error, since a much larger clone is one nucleotide away. The chain uses TRBV20-1 and TRBJ1-2; D gene ambiguous. The germline V gene has CDR1 DFQATT and CDR2 SNEGSKA (reference sequence). This CDR3 has 12 amino acids. The CDR3 here is CNAVRVRGGYTF. The DNA for the CDR3 is TGCAATGCTGTAAGGGTTAGAGGTGGCTACACCTTC.

Remarks on this clonotype: A much larger clone sits a single nucleotide away, making a read error possible. The chain combines TRBV12-3 or TRBV12-4 with TRBJ1-2; the match to TRBD1 covers 8 bases. The CDR3 runs to 12 residues. The CDR3 here is CASSQGAIGYIF. CDR3 nucleotide sequence: TGTGCCAGCAGTCAGGGGGCGATCGGCTACATCTTC.

Comment on this clonotype: Germline is not matched at one junction end, which may reflect a read error. V usage is TRBV6-2 or TRBV6-3 and J usage is TRBJ1-1; D is uncertain. CDR3 size: 13 residues. Germline CDR1 and CDR2: MNHEY and SVGEGT. The CDR3 nucleotides read TGTGCCATCAGTTGCTCGTCGGGCACTGAAGCTTTCTTT. Protein sequence: CAISCSSGTEAFF.

The genes are TRBV5-4 and TRBJ1-4, with 10 bases that match TRBD1. The CDR3 is 17 amino acids. Trimming took 4 bases from V and 0 from J; bases not matched to a gene: 6. Per germline, CDR1 SGHNT and CDR2 YYREEE (reference sequence). The CDR3 spells CASSPTGGDTTNEKLFF. The DNA of the CDR3 is TGTGCCAGCAGCCCGACAGGGGGCGACACAACTAATGAAAAACTGTTTTTT. The whole variable domain, filled in from reference TRBV5-4 and TRBJ1-4, reads ETGVTQSPTHLIKTRGQQVTLRCSSQSGHNTVSWYQQALGQGPQFIFQYYREEENGRGNFPPRFSGLQFPNYSSELNVNALELDDSALYLCASSPTGGDTTNEKLFFGSGTQLSVL.

This clonotype was detected ten times or more. The rearrangement uses TRBV20-1 and TRBJ2-1; D is perhaps TRBD2 (5 bases). Germline-derived CDR1 and CDR2 are DFQATT and SNEGSKA (reference sequence). The V gene lost 3 bases and the J gene lost 4 bases, with 10 bases spanning the gap. The CDR3 is made up of 13 amino acids. CDR3 DNA: TGCAGTGCTAGTAGCCCGGGGTACAATGAGCAGTTCTTC. Translation: CSASSPGYNEQFF.

Note on this clonotype: This could be a read error, since a much larger clone is one nucleotide away. This chain's CDR3 is CSVMWEAQYF. CDR3 nucleotide sequence: TGCAGCGTTATGTGGGAGGCCCAGTACTTC. The chain is built from TRBV29-1 and TRBJ2-5, with D perhaps TRBD2 (6 bases). CDR1 SQVTM and CDR2 ANQGSEA come from the germline V gene. The CDR3 extends over 10 amino acids. V was cut by 5 bases and J by 9 bases, with 10 bases left in between.

About this clonotype: A much larger clone lies one base from this, so it may be a read error. This chain links TRBV7-9 with TRBJ2-6; a possible D gene is TRBD1 (5 bases). This CDR3 comprises 14 residues. The germline gives CDR1 SEHNR, CDR2 FQNEAQ (reference sequence). CDR3 DNA sequence: TGTGCCAGCAGCTTGCACGGTGGGGCCAACGCCCTGACTTTC. Its protein is CASSLHGGANALTF.

A note on this clonotype: A read error is possible here, since a much larger clone lies one base away. The genes are TRBV4-1 and TRBJ2-5; 8 bases line up with TRBD1. Germline CDR1 is MGHRA and CDR2 is YSYEKL. The CDR3 is made up of 14 amino acids. The CDR3 bases are TGCGCCAGGAGCCAAGATCAGGGGGCAATGACCCAGTACTTC. Its protein product is CARSQDQGAMTQYF.

The chain couples TRBV24-1 to TRBJ1-2; D not resolved. Germline CDR1 is KGHDR and CDR2 is SFDVKD. This CDR3 is built from 12 residues. The germline V and J ends were trimmed by 3 bases and 3 bases, with 4 bases remaining between them. CDR3 amino acids: CATSDPDYGYTF. CDR3 nucleotides: TGTGCCACCAGTGATCCGGACTATGGCTACACCTTC.